This T cell receptor beta chain was sequenced during a study of identical twins. Healthy Caucasian individuals made up all the donors. This clonotype was found many times. Its cognate antigen is unknown. The CDR3 is made up of 15 amino acids. Trimming removed 3 bases from V and 4 bases from J, with 13 bases in between. TCRdb independently ran MiXCR on the 5' RACE reads; one entry per CDR3 protein. The table shows approximately 220,000 distinct CDR3 sequences, with around 8.1% occurring only once. Study-wide results and limits: The analysis was cross-sectional rather than longitudinal within donors. Compared with models, monozygotic twins showed more out-of-frame TCR alpha sharing.

Another study also made use of these data, one on yellow fever vaccine responses in identical twins.

The rearrangement joins TRBV12-3 or TRBV12-4 to TRBJ2-1; possibly TRBD1 for D (6 bases). The clonotype was recovered from a woman under 30 in good health. Sequencing used memory (CD45RO+) T cells sorted from blood. The CDR3: CASSFGAGVYNEQFF. In DNA form, the CDR3 reads TGTGCCAGCAGTTTTGGCGCAGGGGTGTACAATGAGCAGTTCTTC.